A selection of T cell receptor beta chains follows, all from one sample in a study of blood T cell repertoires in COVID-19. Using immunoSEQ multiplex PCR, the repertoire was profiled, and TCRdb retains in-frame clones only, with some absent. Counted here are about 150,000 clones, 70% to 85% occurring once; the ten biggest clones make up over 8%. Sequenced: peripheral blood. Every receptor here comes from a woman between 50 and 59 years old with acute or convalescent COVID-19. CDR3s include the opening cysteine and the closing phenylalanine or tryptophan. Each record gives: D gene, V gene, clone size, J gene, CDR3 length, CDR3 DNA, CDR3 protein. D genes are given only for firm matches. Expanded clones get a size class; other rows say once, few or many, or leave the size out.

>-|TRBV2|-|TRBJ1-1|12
TGTGCCAGCAGTGTTGACATTGGGGAAGCTTTCTTT
CASSVDIGEAFF
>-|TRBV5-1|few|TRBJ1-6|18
TGCGCCAGCAGGTCCGGGACATTCCTGCACTCCTATAATTCACCCCTCCACTTT
CASRSGTFLHSYNSPLHF
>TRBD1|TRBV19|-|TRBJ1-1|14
TGTGCCAGTAGTCAACAGGGGCTGAACACTGAAGCTTTCTTT
CASSQQGLNTEAFF
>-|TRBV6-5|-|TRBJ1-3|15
TGTGCCAGCAGTCCTACCGGGGGCTCTGGAAACACCATATATTTT
CASSPTGGSGNTIYF
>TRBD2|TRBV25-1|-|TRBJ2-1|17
TGTGCCAGCAGTCCCACTAGCGGGAGTAAGTCCTACAATGAGCAGTTCTTC
CASSPTSGSKSYNEQFF
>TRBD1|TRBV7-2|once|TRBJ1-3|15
TGTGCCAGCAGCTTAGCGACAGGGAGGGGAAACACCATATATTTT
CASSLATGRGNTIYF
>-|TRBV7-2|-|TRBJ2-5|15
TGTGCCAGCAGCCCCCAGGGGCCCACGCTGGAGACCCAGTACTTC
CASSPQGPTLETQYF
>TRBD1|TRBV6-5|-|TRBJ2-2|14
TGTGCCATACGACAGGGACGGGGCACCGGGGAGCTGTTTTTT
CAIRQGRGTGELFF
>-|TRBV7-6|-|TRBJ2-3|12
TGTGCCAGCAGCCAGAGACAACATACGCAGTATTTT
CASSQRQHTQYF
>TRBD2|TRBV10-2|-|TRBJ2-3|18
TGCGCCAGCAGATCATTAGGGGTGGCGGGGGGCCCCACAGATACGCAGTATTTT
CASRSLGVAGGPTDTQYF
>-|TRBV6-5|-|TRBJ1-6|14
TGTGCCAGCAGTCGGGACACGCTAAATTCACCCCTCCACTTT
CASSRDTLNSPLHF
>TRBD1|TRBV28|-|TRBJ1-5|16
TGTGCCAGCAGATATGACACCAGGGGGGAAAGTCAGCCCCAGCATTTT
CASRYDTRGESQPQHF
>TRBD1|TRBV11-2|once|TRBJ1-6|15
TGTGCCAGCAGCCCAGCACAGGGGTGGAATTCACCCCTCCACTTT
CASSPAQGWNSPLHF
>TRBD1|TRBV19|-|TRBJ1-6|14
TGTGCCAGTACCAAGGACAGGGGGGGATCACCCCTCCACTTT
CASTKDRGGSPLHF
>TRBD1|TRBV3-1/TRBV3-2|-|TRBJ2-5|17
TGTGCCAGCAGCCAACGGACAGGGAATTTGGGTCAAGAGACCCAGTACTTC
CASSQRTGNLGQETQYF
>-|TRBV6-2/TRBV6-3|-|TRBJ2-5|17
TGTGCCAGCAGTTTGGGGGATCGTGGGGGGGCCGGAGAGACCCAGTACTTC
CASSLGDRGGAGETQYF
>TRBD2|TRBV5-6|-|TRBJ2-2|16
TGTGCCAGCAGCTTGGTCGCGGGGGGCAGCACCGGGGAGCTGTTTTTT
CASSLVAGGSTGELFF
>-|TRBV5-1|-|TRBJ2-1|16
TGCGCCAGCAGCTTGGATCCGGTCAGGGCTGACAATGAGCAGTTCTTC
CASSLDPVRADNEQFF
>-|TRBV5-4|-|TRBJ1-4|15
TGTGCCAGCACCCCGGAGGGCGGATTTAATGAAAAACTGTTTTTT
CASTPEGGFNEKLFF
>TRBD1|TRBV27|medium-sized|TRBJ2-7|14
TGTGCCAGCAGTTTGGGACAGGCCACCTACGAGCAGTACTTC
CASSLGQATYEQYF
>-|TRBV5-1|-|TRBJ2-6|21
TGCGCCAGCAGCTCCTTTACTTCTTCTAGCCAATCTGGCTCTGGGGCCAACGTCCTGACTTTC
CASSSFTSSSQSGSGANVLTF
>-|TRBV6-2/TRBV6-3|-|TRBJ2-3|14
TGTGCCAGCAGTCGTCGGGTTTCAAGAGATACGCAGTATTTT
CASSRRVSRDTQYF
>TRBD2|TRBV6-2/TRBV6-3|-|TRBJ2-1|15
TGTGCCAGCAGTATCGGGACTAGCAGAAACAATGAGCAGTTCTTC
CASSIGTSRNNEQFF
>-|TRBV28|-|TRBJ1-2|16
TGTGCCAGCAGTCCTCCATCCGGACGGACAATGTATGGCTACACCTTC
CASSPPSGRTMYGYTF
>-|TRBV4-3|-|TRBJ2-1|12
TGCGCCAGCAGCCAACTAGCGAGGGATCCGTTCTTC
CASSQLARDPFF
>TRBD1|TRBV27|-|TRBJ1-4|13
TGTGCCAGCAGTCGAATTGACAGGGCCAAACTGTTTTTT
CASSRIDRAKLFF
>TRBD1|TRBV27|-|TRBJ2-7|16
TGTGCCAGCAGTTTATCTGGGACAGGGGTTCTGGGGGAGCAGTACTTC
CASSLSGTGVLGEQYF
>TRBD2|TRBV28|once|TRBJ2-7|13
TGTGCCAGCGGCCGGGGGGGAAACTACGAGCAGTACTTC
CASGRGGNYEQYF
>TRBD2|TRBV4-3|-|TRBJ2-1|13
TGCGCCAGCAGCCAAGCAGTTCGGGGGGTCCAGTTCTTC
CASSQAVRGVQFF
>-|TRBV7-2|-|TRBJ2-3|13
TGTGCCAGCAGCTTAGTAGGGGCAGATACGCAGTATTTT
CASSLVGADTQYF
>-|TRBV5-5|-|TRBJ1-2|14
TGTGCCAGCAGCTTGAGCGGACAGAACTATGGCTACACCTTC
CASSLSGQNYGYTF
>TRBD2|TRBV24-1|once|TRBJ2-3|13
TGTGCCACCAGTGCGCGGGGGGAGGGAACGCAGTATTTT
CATSARGEGTQYF
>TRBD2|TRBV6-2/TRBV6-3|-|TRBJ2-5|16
TGTGCCAGCAGTTACCCTCTAGCGGGAGGGGTAGAGACCCAGTACTTC
CASSYPLAGGVETQYF
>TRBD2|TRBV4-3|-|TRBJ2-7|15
TGCGCCAGCAGCCAACGGACTAGCGGGGGGTACGAGCAGTACTTC
CASSQRTSGGYEQYF
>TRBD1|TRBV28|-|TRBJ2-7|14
TGTGCCAGTAGCTATGACAGGGGGCCCTACGAGCAGTACTTC
CASSYDRGPYEQYF
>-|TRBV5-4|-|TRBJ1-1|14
TGTGCCAGCAGGGCATGGCTCCCAAACACTGAAGCTTTCTTT
CASRAWLPNTEAFF